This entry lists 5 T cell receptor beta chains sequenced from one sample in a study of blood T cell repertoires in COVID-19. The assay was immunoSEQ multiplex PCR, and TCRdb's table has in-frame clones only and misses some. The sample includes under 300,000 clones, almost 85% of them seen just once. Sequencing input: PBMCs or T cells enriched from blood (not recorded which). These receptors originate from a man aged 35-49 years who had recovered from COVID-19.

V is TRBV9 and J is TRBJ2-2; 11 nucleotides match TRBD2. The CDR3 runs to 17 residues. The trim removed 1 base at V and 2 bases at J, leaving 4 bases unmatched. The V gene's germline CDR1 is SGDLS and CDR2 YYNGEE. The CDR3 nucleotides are TGTGCCAGCAGCGTACTAGCGGGGGGCATTAACACCGGGGAGCTGTTTTTT. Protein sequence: CASSVLAGGINTGELFF.

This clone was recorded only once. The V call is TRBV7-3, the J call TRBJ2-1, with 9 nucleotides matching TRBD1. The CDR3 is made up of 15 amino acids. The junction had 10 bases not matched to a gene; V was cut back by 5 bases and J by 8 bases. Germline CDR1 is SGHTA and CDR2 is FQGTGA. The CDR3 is CASSEGGQGMYEQFF. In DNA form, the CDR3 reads TGTGCCAGCAGCGAGGGGGGACAGGGAATGTATGAGCAGTTCTTC.

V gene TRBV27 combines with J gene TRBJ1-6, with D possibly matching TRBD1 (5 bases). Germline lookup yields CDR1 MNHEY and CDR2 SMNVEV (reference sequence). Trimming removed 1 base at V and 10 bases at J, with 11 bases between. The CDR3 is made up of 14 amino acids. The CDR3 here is CASSLLQGRSPLHF. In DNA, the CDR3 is TGTGCCAGCAGTTTATTGCAGGGTAGATCACCCCTCCACTTT.

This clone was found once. CDR3 protein: CASSQATSGMKTQYF. The CDR3 nucleotides are TGCGCCAGCAGCCAAGCTACCTCAGGGATGAAGACCCAGTACTTC. The chain couples TRBV4-1 to TRBJ2-5; D may be TRBD1 (5 bases). The CDR3 is 15 amino acids. The germline CDR1 and CDR2 sequences are MGHRA and YSYEKL. V lost 1 base and J 6 bases, leaving 15 bases between the germline ends.

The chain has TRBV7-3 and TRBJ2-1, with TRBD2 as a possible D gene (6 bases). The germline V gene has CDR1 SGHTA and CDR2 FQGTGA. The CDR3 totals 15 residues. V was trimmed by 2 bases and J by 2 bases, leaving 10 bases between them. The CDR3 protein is CASSLAGGAYNEQFF. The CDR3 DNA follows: TGTGCCAGCAGCTTAGCAGGAGGGGCCTACAATGAGCAGTTCTTC. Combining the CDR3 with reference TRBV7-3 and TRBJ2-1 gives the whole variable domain GAGVSQTPSNKVTEKGKYVELRCDPISGHTALYWYRQSLGQGPEFLIYFQGTGAADDSGLPNDRFFAVRPEGSVSTLKIQRTERGDSAVYLCASSLAGGAYNEQFFGPGTRLTVL.